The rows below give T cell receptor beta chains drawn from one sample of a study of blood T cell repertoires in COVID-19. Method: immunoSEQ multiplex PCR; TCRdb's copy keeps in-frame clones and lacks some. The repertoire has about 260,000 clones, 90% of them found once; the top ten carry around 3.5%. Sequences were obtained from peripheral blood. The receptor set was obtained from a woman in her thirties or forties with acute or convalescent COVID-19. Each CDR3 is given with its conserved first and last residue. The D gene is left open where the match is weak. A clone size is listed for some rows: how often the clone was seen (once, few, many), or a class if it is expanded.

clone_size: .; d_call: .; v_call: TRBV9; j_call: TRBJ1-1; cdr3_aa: CASSVLPNTEAFF; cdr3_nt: TGTGCCAGCAGCGTGCTACCAAACACTGAAGCTTTCTTT
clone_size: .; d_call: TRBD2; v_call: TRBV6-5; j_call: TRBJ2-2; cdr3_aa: CASSYTSGGDGELFF; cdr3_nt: TGTGCCAGCAGTTACACTAGCGGGGGGGACGGGGAGCTGTTTTTT
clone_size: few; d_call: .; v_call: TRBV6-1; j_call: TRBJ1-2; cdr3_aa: CASSEVGGMHYGYTF; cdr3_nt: TGTGCCAGCAGTGAAGTCGGCGGGATGCACTATGGCTACACCTTC
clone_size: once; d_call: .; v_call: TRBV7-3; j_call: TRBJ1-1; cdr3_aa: CASSLAGNTEAFF; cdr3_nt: TGTGCCAGCAGCTTAGCGGGTAACACTGAAGCTTTCTTT
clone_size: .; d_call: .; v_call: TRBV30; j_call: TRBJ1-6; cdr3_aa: CACKRETYNSPLHF; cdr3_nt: TGTGCCTGTAAGAGGGAAACCTATAATTCACCCCTCCACTTT
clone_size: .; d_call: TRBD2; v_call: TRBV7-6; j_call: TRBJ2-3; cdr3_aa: CASSPPSGGTDTQYF; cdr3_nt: TGTGCCAGCAGCCCTCCTAGCGGGGGGACAGATACGCAGTATTTT
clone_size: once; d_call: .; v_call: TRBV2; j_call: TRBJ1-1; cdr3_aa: CASRGQVNTEAFF; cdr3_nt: TGTGCCAGCAGGGGGCAGGTGAACACTGAAGCTTTCTTT
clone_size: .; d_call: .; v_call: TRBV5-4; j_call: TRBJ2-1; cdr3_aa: CASSPDRRGDEQFF; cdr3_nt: TGTGCCAGCAGCCCGGACCGGCGGGGCGATGAGCAGTTCTTC
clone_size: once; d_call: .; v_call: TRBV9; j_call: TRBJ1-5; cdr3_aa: CASSVDTNQPQHF; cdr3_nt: TGTGCCAGCAGCGTAGACACCAATCAGCCCCAGCATTTT
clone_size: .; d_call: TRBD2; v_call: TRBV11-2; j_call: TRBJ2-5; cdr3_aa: CASSLRLAGEETQYF; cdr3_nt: TGTGCCAGCAGCTTAAGACTAGCGGGGGAGGAGACCCAGTACTTC
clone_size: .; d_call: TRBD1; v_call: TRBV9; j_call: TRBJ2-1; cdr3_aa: CASSPDRESYRKQFF; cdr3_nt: TGTGCCAGCAGCCCTGACAGGGAATCGTATAGAAAGCAGTTCTTC
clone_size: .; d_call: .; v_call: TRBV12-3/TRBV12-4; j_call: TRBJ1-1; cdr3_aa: CASSLSVNTEAFF; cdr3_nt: TGTGCCAGCAGTTTATCAGTGAACACTGAAGCTTTCTTT
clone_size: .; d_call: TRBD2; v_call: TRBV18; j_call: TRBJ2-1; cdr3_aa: CASSAIAGEQFF; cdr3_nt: TGTGCCAGCTCGGCCATAGCGGGGGAGCAGTTCTTC
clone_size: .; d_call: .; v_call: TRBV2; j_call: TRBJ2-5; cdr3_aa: CASSDRADQTQYF; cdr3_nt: TGTGCCAGCAGTGACAGGGCGGATCAGACCCAGTACTTC
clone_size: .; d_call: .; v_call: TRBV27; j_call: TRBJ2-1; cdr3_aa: CASSRTQGGYNEQFF; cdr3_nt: TGTGCCAGCAGCAGGACACAGGGGGGGTACAATGAGCAGTTCTTC
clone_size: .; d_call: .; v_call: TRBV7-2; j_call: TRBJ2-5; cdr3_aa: CASSLGRWGPQETQYF; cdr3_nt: TGTGCCAGCAGCTTAGGCCGTTGGGGCCCCCAAGAGACCCAGTACTTC
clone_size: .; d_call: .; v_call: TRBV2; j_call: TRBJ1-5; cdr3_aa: CASNRGEGVSNQPQHF; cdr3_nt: TGTGCCAGCAATCGGGGGGAGGGTGTGAGCAATCAGCCCCAGCATTTT
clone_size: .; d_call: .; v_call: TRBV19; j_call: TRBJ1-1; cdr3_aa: CASSIDLLTRSTTEAFF; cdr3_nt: TGTGCCAGTAGTATAGATCTATTGACAAGGTCGACCACTGAAGCTTTCTTT
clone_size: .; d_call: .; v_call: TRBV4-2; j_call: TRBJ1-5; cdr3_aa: CASSQDRDRPNQPQHF; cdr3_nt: TGTGCCAGCAGCCAAGACAGAGACAGGCCCAATCAGCCCCAGCATTTT
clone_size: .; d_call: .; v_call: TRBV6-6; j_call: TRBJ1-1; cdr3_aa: CASSSPGGGNTEAFF; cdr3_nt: TGTGCCAGCAGTTCCCCGGGGGGTGGCAACACTGAAGCTTTCTTT
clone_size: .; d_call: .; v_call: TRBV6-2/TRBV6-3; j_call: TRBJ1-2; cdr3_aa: CASSYAGPADHYGYTF; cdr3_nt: TGTGCCAGCAGTTATGCCGGGCCAGCGGACCACTATGGCTACACCTTC
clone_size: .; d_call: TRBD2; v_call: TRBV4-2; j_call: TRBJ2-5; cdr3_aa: CASSQDSTSGGQTQYF; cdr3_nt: TGTGCCAGCAGCCAAGATTCAACTAGCGGGGGGCAGACCCAGTACTTC
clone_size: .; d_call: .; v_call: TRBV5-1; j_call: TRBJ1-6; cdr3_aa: CASSLATGDSENSPLHF; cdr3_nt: TGCGCCAGCAGCTTGGCCACGGGGGATAGTGAGAATTCACCCCTCCACTTT
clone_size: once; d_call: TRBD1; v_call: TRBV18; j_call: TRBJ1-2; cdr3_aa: CASSPGTGANYGYTF; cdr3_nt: TGTGCCAGCTCACCCGGGACAGGGGCTAACTATGGCTACACCTTC
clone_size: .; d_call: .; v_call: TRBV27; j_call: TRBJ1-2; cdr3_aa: CASSLQGTYGYTF; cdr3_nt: TGTGCCAGCAGTTTACAGGGGACCTATGGCTACACCTTC
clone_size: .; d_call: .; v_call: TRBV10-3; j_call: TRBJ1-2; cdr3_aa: CATSPREIYGYTF; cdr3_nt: TGTGCCACCAGCCCCAGGGAAATATATGGCTACACCTTC
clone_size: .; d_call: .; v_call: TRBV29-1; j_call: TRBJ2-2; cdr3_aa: CSVRGSPGSNTGELFF; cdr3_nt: TGCAGCGTCAGGGGAAGTCCCGGGTCGAACACCGGGGAGCTGTTTTTT
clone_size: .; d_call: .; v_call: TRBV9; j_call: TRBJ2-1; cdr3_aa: CASSLLRGVSYNEQFF; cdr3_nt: TGTGCCAGCAGTCTACTCAGGGGGGTCTCCTACAATGAGCAGTTCTTC
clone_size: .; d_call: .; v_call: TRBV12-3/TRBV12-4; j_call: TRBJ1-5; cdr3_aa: CASVREGQPQHF; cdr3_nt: TGTGCCAGCGTCCGGGAGGGTCAGCCCCAGCATTTT
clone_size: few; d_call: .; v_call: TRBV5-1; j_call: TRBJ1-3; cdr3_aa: CASRPWGGTMDTIYF; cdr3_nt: TGCGCCAGCAGGCCCTGGGGGGGCACGATGGACACCATATATTTT
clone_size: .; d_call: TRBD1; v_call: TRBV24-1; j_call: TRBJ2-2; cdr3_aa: CATSDTGTGSLDGELFF; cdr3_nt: TGTGCCACCAGTGATACTGGGACAGGGAGTTTGGATGGGGAGCTGTTTTTT
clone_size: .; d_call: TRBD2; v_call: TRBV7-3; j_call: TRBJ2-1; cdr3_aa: CASSQGGLAGFNEQFF; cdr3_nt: TGTGCCAGCAGCCAAGGGGGACTAGCGGGCTTCAATGAGCAGTTCTTC
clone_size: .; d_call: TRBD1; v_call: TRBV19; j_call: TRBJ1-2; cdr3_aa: CASSKEAGGTYGYTF; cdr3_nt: TGTGCCAGTAGTAAAGAGGCAGGGGGTACCTATGGCTACACCTTC
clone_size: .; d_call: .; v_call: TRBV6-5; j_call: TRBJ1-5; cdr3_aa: CASSLYESHQPQHF; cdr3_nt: TGTGCCAGCAGTTTATATGAGAGTCATCAGCCCCAGCATTTT
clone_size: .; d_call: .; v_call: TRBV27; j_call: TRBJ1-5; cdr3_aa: CASSLSTAGNQPQHF; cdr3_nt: TGTGCCAGCAGTTTATCCACCGCAGGCAATCAGCCCCAGCATTTT
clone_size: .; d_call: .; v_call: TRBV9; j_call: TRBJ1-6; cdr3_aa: CASSVGLSLGGPYNSPLHF; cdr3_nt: TGTGCCAGCAGCGTAGGGTTGAGTTTGGGAGGGCCCTATAATTCACCCCTCCACTTT
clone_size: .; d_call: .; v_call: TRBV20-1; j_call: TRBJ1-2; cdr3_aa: CSASYVTERYGYTF; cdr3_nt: TGCAGTGCTAGTTATGTAACAGAACGATATGGCTACACCTTC
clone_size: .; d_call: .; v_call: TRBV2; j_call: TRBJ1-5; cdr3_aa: CASSEGGTLSNQPQHF; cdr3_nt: TGTGCCAGCAGTGAAGGGGGCACTTTAAGCAATCAGCCCCAGCATTTT